This T cell receptor (beta chain) was recorded in a study of a mutant IDH1 vaccine in newly diagnosed glioma. Study at large: Patients were started on vaccination 4-6 weeks after radiotherapy alone, or with temozolomide cycles. The timing of visit V12 was week 35, and that of visit V13 was week 47.

CDR1 and CDR2 (germline): LNHDA, SQIVND (reference sequence). The CDR3 has 17 amino acids. V shed 0 bases and J shed 2 bases, with 14 bases lying between them. Study findings and constraints: Detectable vaccine-induced immune responses arose in 93.3% of patients.

Time point noted: week 35, safety follow-up. Doses of 300 ug of mutant IDH1 20-mer peptide were given with topical imiquimod. This clone was counted a few times. No antigen is known for it. Some clones are missing from TCRdb's copy, which holds only in-frame ones; the method was immunoSEQ multiplex PCR. Here the sample spans some 54,000 clones, 84% being singletons. This specimen was PBMCs, taken from a glioma patient whose treatment included an IDH1 peptide vaccine. V is TRBV19 and J is TRBJ1-5, with D hard to call. This TCR derives from a woman aged 18-29 years with glioma. The CDR3, as DNA: TGTGCCAGTAGTATAGATCTCGGCGGGGTGGGCAATCAGCCCCAGCATTTT. It translates to CASSIDLGGVGNQPQHF.